The T cell receptor (beta chain) under discussion was sequenced for a study of shared clonotypes between healthy human individuals. Study at large: A donor's plate count was three for CD4 naive and three for CD4 memory; CD8 naive had two and CD8 memory one.

Template for every sorted-subset replicate PCR totaled approximately 0.2 ug DNA, some 30,000 T cell genomes. Clones were read by immunoSEQ multiplex PCR, and TCRdb kept only the in-frame ones, dropping some. Of about 1.5 million clones in the sample, approximately 98% are singletons; the top ten hold approximately 0.45%. On this clone itself: The antigen is unknown.

Germline CDR1 LNHDA, CDR2 SQIVND (reference sequence). V was shortened by 7 bases and J by 2 bases, with 21 bases between the two germline ends. There are 17 residues in the CDR3. Study-wide points: On the whole, naive subsets had larger estimated richness than memory subsets had.

The specimen was naive CD4+ T cells sorted from blood. Regarding subset: CD45RA+ positively selected. The TCR sequence derives from a man aged 25 to 45 in good health. The rearrangement joins TRBV19 to TRBJ2-1, with D perhaps given as TRBD1 or TRBD2 (5 bases each). The CDR3 DNA follows: TGTGCCAGTACCCCCAGGGCTACAGCGGTGACCTACAATGAGCAGTTCTTC. Protein sequence: CASTPRATAVTYNEQFF.